This paragraph reports one T cell receptor beta chain. Its recognized antigen is unknown. Per-base qualities were not stored, and no clone one base away is much larger. Libraries were built with the immunoSEQ multiplex PCR assay. The immuneACCESS repertoire file appears here via TCRdb, limited to in-frame rearrangements. These files lack a portion of the clones; in checked studies, under half of the deficit traces to unresolved V genes, and the cause of the others is not known. The sample has some 120,000 clones on record, around 93% of them singletons. 8.6% of the sample is in the top ten clones. The CDR3 goes from the cysteine to the phenylalanine over 13 residues. Left in the record is the CDR3 DNA by itself, 39 bases read in frame from the first base. The V end gives up 7 bases and the J end 8 bases, leaving 7 bases in the junction not matched to a gene. CDR1 and CDR2 were assigned from the germline V gene (reference sequence) as LNHDA and SQIVND.

The entry originates in a study of control samples from healthy donors and cancer patients (dated by TCRdb to 2018 to 2021). The sequenced material came from blood. The receptor chain draws on TRBV19 and TRBJ1-2; the junction holds 10 bases that match TRBD1. The receptor was derived from a man aged 18 to 35 in good health. This receptor carries the CDR3 CASIRQGAEGYTF. The DNA is TGTGCCAGTATAAGACAGGGGGCCGAAGGCTACACCTTC.